This passage covers 14 T cell receptor beta chains from one sample sequenced in a study of OX40 agonist ivuxolimab in advanced cancers. Sequencing used immunoSEQ multiplex PCR; TCRdb keeps in-frame clones, though not all of them. This sample has roughly 54,000 clones; roughly 86% occur once, and the top ten carry 0.95% to 1.5%. Sequencing used CD4+ or CD8+ T cells sorted from blood, obtained in a trial of the OX40 agonist ivuxolimab. These receptor sequences come from an adult with an advanced solid tumor such as melanoma, head and neck, liver or kidney cancer.

V is TRBV19 and J is TRBJ2-4; maybe TRBD2 (6 bases). Trimming shortened V by 6 bases and J by 5 bases, and 11 bases separated the two germline ends. The germline V gene encodes CDR1 LNHDA and CDR2 SQIVND (reference sequence). The CDR3 sequence is 13 residues long. CDR3 sequence reads: CASREGPQNIQYF. DNA of the CDR3: TGTGCCAGTAGGGAGGGGCCCCAAAACATTCAGTACTTC.

The V and J genes are TRBV7-2 and TRBJ1-2; unclear D gene. Germline-derived CDR1 and CDR2 are SGHTA and FQGNSA. V shed 5 bases and J shed 8 bases, with 15 bases lying between them. This CDR3 has 13 residues. The CDR3 region is CASSQGPSLGYTF. The CDR3 region has the DNA TGTGCCAGCAGCCAAGGGCCTTCGTTGGGCTACACCTTC.

The chain combines TRBV30 with TRBJ2-7; no definite D call. Germline CDR1 GTSNPN, CDR2 SVGIG (reference sequence). The CDR3 runs 13 residues. V lost 4 bases and J 3 bases, leaving 13 bases between the germline ends. This CDR3 is CAWTQRSVYEQYF. CDR3 bases: TGTGCCTGGACTCAACGGTCAGTCTACGAGCAGTACTTC.

This rearrangement joins TRBV2 to TRBJ1-2; D uncertain. Per germline, CDR1 SNHLY and CDR2 FYNNEI. The germline V and J ends were trimmed by 2 bases and 1 base, with 11 bases remaining between them. This CDR3 is 15 amino acids long. CDR3 in amino acids: CASSERNLDNYGYTF. CDR3 nucleotide sequence: TGTGCCAGCAGTGAAAGAAATTTGGATAACTATGGCTACACCTTC. Supplemented by reference TRBV2 and TRBJ1-2, the full variable domain reads EPEVTQTPSHQVTQMGQEVILRCVPISNHLYFYWYRQILGQKVEFLVSFYNNEISEKSEIFDDQFSVERPDGSNFTLKIRSTKLEDSAMYFCASSERNLDNYGYTFGSGTRLTVV.

The V call is TRBV5-6, the J call TRBJ2-7; no clear D gene. Between the trimmed V and J ends, which lost 2 bases and 2 bases, there was a span of 11 bases. In germline, CDR1 is SGHDT, CDR2 YYEEEE. The CDR3 runs 14 residues. CDR3 sequence: CASSFSSAAYEQYF. CDR3 sequence (DNA): TGTGCCAGCAGCTTCTCGTCTGCAGCCTACGAGCAGTACTTC.

V gene TRBV29-1 combines with J gene TRBJ1-1; 11 bases align to TRBD1. V dropped 4 bases and J dropped 5; count of bases not matched to a gene: 6. The CDR3 consists of 14 residues. CDR1 and CDR2 (germline): SQVTM, ANQGSEA. CDR3 sequence: CSVAWDRGRTEAFF. CDR3 sequence (DNA): TGCAGCGTTGCTTGGGACAGGGGGAGAACTGAAGCTTTCTTT.

V is TRBV11-2 and J is TRBJ2-3; D remains unclear. Germline CDR1 SGHAT, CDR2 FQNNGV. The CDR3 runs to 13 residues. Trimming took off 4 bases at V and 5 bases at J, with 10 bases between the two ends. CDR3 nucleotides: TGTGCCAGCAGCTCCTTCTACCTAGATACGCAGTATTTT. Translation gives CASSSFYLDTQYF.

The V call is TRBV6-6, the J call TRBJ2-3; D is uncertain. The CDR3 totals 15 residues. V was cut by 2 bases and J by 2 bases, with 11 bases left in between. Germline values: CDR1 MNHNY, CDR2 SVGAGI (reference sequence). The CDR3 sequence: CASSYNQLLTDTQYF. The CDR3 DNA reads as TGTGCCAGCAGTTACAATCAGCTCCTCACAGATACGCAGTATTTT.

CDR3 sequence reads: CASSVTGGGSPLHF. DNA for the CDR3: TGTGCCAGCAGCGTTACAGGGGGCGGTTCACCCCTCCACTTT. The chain recombines TRBV9 with TRBJ1-6; 9 bases agree with TRBD1. The J segment lost 9 bases and the V segment lost 2 bases, leaving 3 bases of the junction unmatched. The length of the CDR3 is 14 residues. CDR1 and CDR2 from the germline V gene are SGDLS and YYNGEE.

The rearrangement joins TRBV28 to TRBJ1-1; D ambiguous. The ends were cut back, 5 bases at V and 5 bases at J, with 18 bases in the middle. The CDR3 totals 15 residues. The germline V gene encodes CDR1 MDHEN and CDR2 SYDVKM. The CDR3 loop reads CASSTVGMTRTEAFF. The CDR3 region has the DNA TGTGCCAGCAGTACGGTCGGAATGACCAGAACTGAAGCTTTCTTT.

This clone has a handful of counts. The V gene is TRBV7-2, the J gene TRBJ1-5, with 9 bases identical to TRBD1. In germline, CDR1 is SGHTA, CDR2 FQGNSA. J was trimmed by 7 bases and V by 6 bases; bases with no gene match: 7. The CDR3 is made up of 14 amino acids. In DNA, the CDR3 is TGTGCCAGCAGATCACAGGGGGCCTGGCAGCCCCAGCATTTT. Translated: CASRSQGAWQPQHF.

On this clone: The junction shows a germline mismatch at one end, possibly a read error. The genes are TRBV25-1 and TRBJ1-1; D is possibly TRBD1 (6 bases). CDR1 MGHDK and CDR2 SYGVNS come from the germline V gene. The CDR3 covers 15 residues. The CDR3 loop reads CASRSQQGVKTEAFF. In DNA, the CDR3 is TGTGCCAGCAGAAGTCAACAGGGTGTGAAAACTGAAGCTTTCTTT.

The chain recombines TRBV28 with TRBJ2-7; D remains ambiguous. CDR3 length: 14 amino acids. Germline lookup yields CDR1 MDHEN and CDR2 SYDVKM. Trimming cost V 2 bases and J 3 bases, with 11 bases left between them. As DNA, the CDR3 is TGTGCCAGCAGTTTACGCCCGATCAACTACGAGCAGTACTTC. It is translated as CASSLRPINYEQYF.

V and J are TRBV25-1 and TRBJ1-5; D is unresolved. The germline gives CDR1 MGHDK, CDR2 SYGVNS. V was trimmed by 1 base and J by 0 bases, leaving 7 bases between them. The CDR3 runs to 15 residues. The CDR3 sequence is CASSESGPSNQPQHF. CDR3 nucleotides: TGTGCCAGCAGTGAATCCGGACCTAGCAATCAGCCCCAGCATTTT.